This note documents a single T cell receptor (beta chain) sequence. Antigen unknown. Each gene name is a mouse one. Read coverage stops 1 residue before the CDR3 terminus; the germline J gene supplies the remainder. This sample was taken from a study of tissue T cells after allogeneic stem cell transplantation. Study-wide points: Shared clones across patients were few; motif clustering revealed tissue-specific shared signatures. Tissue-detected TCR repertoire was only partly captured by blood and spleen T cells.

Germline V gene sequence: CDR1 KGHPV, CDR2 FQNQEV (reference sequence). This CDR3 has 12 residues. Trimming cost V 3 bases and J 4 bases, with 7 bases left between them. Time point in this sample: mouse harvest day 14 after allogeneic transplant. Each mouse received 10^7 T-cell-depleted marrow cells plus 10^6 splenic CD5+ T cells by tail vein. Measured with immunoSEQ multiplex PCR; TCRdb has only the in-frame clones, and not every one. Here the sample spans roughly 3,000 clones, 48% being singletons. The sample comprised gut tissue. This receptor was obtained from a female BALB/c mouse given C57BL/6 T cells with graft-versus-host disease after an allogeneic hematopoietic cell transplant. The chain carries TRBV26 and TRBJ2-7; D is ambiguous. The sequenced CDR3 bases are TGTGCCAGCAGTCTCGACAATTATGAACAGTAC. Translating gives CASSLDNYEQY. The whole CDR3 is CASSLDNYEQYF. Full variable domain (remainder filled in from reference TRBV26 and TRBJ2-7): NSKVIQTPRYLVKGQGQKAKMRCIPEKGHPVVFWYQQNKNNEFKFLINFQNQEVLQQIDMTEKRFSAECPSNSPCSLEIQSSEAGDSALYLCASSLDNYEQYFGPGTRLTVL.